Detailed here is one T cell receptor (beta chain). The entry originates in a study of blood T cell repertoires in COVID-19. Looking at the study overall: The study drew acute and convalescent COVID-19 samples from the United States, Italy and Spain.

The CDR3 has 15 residues. Germline loops: CDR1 SEHNR, CDR2 FQNEAQ (reference sequence). V lost 5 bases, J lost 0 bases, and 4 bases stayed unmatched. In the source study's methods: Amplification from reference gene primers served as the basis for estimated nucleated cell counts. Sequenced by immunoSEQ multiplex PCR; TCRdb stores in-frame clones only, minus some. That table supplies the V and J calls and clone size; D and trimming were determined from the DNA. The profile shows 60,000 to 75,000 clones, more than 70% of them singletons. The sequenced sample was peripheral blood. This clonotype originated in a man aged 55-75 years with acute or convalescent COVID-19. This chain uses TRBV7-9 with TRBJ1-1, with TRBD1 identical over 9 bases. CDR3 DNA: TGTGCCAGCAGCCCACAGGGGGCGGTGAACACTGAAGCTTTCTTT. As protein: CASSPQGAVNTEAFF.